This T cell receptor beta chain was observed in a study of T cells after yellow fever vaccination. Study-level findings and limits: When the response was secondary, it was weaker but reached its peak faster, day 5 versus 15. Most clones from primary vaccination were detected again post-booster (96% CD4, approximately 90% CD8).

This clonotype showed up many times. What it recognizes is unknown. The ends lost 2 bases at V and 4 bases at J; junction bases unmatched: 1. CDR3 size: 13 residues. 5'RACE template switching produced TCR cDNA carrying a universal primer site and UMIs. TCRdb independently ran MiXCR on the 5' RACE reads; one entry per CDR3 protein. The sample gives just over 300,000 distinct CDR3 sequences, less than 4.5% of which show up once; roughly a quarter is in the top ten. This sequence joins TRBV12-3 or TRBV12-4 and TRBJ1-2; 7 bases fit TRBD1. The sequenced sample was PBMCs, obtained on the day of the yellow fever booster vaccination. This sequence was found in a man aged 18 to 29 who received the YFV17D yellow fever vaccine. CDR3 bases: TGTGCCAGCAGTTTATCAGGGGGCTATGGCTACACCTTC. It yields the protein CASSLSGGYGYTF.